The 25 T cell receptor beta chains in this list originate from one sample, sequenced in a study of cytomegalovirus exposure and HLA in healthy donors. The table came from immunoSEQ multiplex PCR; TCRdb's copy has only in-frame clones and leaves some out. Of some 50,000 clones listed, about 93% are singletons. The sample consisted of PBMCs. These receptors came from a woman aged 18-30 years in good health and CMV-seropositive.

The chain couples TRBV11-1 to TRBJ2-7, with 8 bases that match TRBD2. Germline CDR1 and CDR2: SGHAT and FQDESV (reference sequence). CDR3 length: 16 amino acids. The junction had 9 bases not matched to a gene; V was cut back by 2 bases and J by 3 bases. DNA for the CDR3: TGTGCCAGCAGCTTACTAGCGACTAGCGATCACTACGAGCAGTACTTC. Translation gives CASSLLATSDHYEQYF. Based on the CDR3 plus reference TRBV11-1 and TRBJ2-7, the full variable domain is EAEVAQSPRYKITEKSQAVAFWCDPISGHATLYWYRQILGQGPELLVQFQDESVVDDSQLPKDRFSAERLKGVDSTLKIQPAELGDSAMYLCASSLLATSDHYEQYFGPGTRLTVT.

The chain joins TRBV6-5 to TRBJ1-1; D is unclear. The CDR3 spans 15 residues. Between the trimmed V and J ends, which lost 1 base and 1 base, there was a span of 10 bases. Germline assignment: CDR1 MNHEY and CDR2 SVGAGI. The CDR3 nucleotides read TGTGCCAGCAGTTACTATGGAGAGACGAACACTGAAGCTTTCTTT. Translated, it gives CASSYYGETNTEAFF.

V gene TRBV2 combines with J gene TRBJ2-7; D is uncertain. Germline V lookup: CDR1 SNHLY, CDR2 FYNNEI. The CDR3 totals 15 residues. The ends were cut back, 3 bases at V and 0 bases at J, with 12 bases in the middle. CDR3 sequence (DNA): TGTGCCAGCAGTGATATAATGGCTCGCTCCTACGAGCAGTACTTC. Residues: CASSDIMARSYEQYF.

The genes are TRBV27 and TRBJ1-3; no clear D gene. Germline V lookup: CDR1 MNHEY, CDR2 SMNVEV (reference sequence). This CDR3 spans 16 amino acids. V lost 4 bases, J lost 0 bases, and 13 bases lay in between. CDR3 sequence: CASSSGGESSGNTIYF. The CDR3 bases are TGTGCCAGCAGTTCGGGTGGCGAAAGCTCTGGAAACACCATATATTTT.

In nucleotides, the CDR3 is TGTGCCAGCAGCCCCCGGCCAGGGGATTCCGAAGCTTTCTTT. It codes for CASSPRPGDSEAFF. This chain uses TRBV14 with TRBJ1-1; TRBD1 might be the D (6 bases). Germline V gene data show CDR1 as SGHDN and CDR2 as FVKESK. Trimming removed 4 bases from V and 8 bases from J, with 17 bases in between. The CDR3 contains 14 residues.

This chain joins TRBV14 and TRBJ2-1, with 8 bases fitting TRBD1. The length of the CDR3 is 16 residues. CDR1 SGHDN and CDR2 FVKESK come from the germline V gene. After removal of 2 bases from V and 3 bases from J, the junction contained 6 bases not matched to a gene. The CDR3 loop is CASSQQGAAYYNEQFF. The CDR3 DNA follows: TGTGCCAGCAGCCAACAGGGGGCGGCTTACTACAATGAGCAGTTCTTC.

The table lists this clone with a count of one. This chain's CDR3 is CASSQWDKGVSPLHF. The CDR3 DNA follows: TGCGCCAGCAGCCAATGGGATAAGGGGGTTTCACCCCTCCACTTT. The V and J genes are TRBV5-1 and TRBJ1-6, with D tentatively TRBD1 (6 bases). V lost 4 bases, J lost 9 bases, and 17 bases lay in between. This CDR3 region has 15 residues. In germline, CDR1 is SGHRS, CDR2 YFSETQ. The whole variable domain, remainder taken from reference TRBV5-1 and TRBJ1-6, is KAGVTQTPRYLIKTRGQQVTLSCSPISGHRSVSWYQQTPGQGLQFLFEYFSETQRNKGNFPGRFSGRQFSNSRSEMNVSTLELGDSALYLCASSQWDKGVSPLHFGNGTRLTVT.

The V call is TRBV7-9, the J call TRBJ2-1; TRBD2 agrees at 14 bases. V gave up 3 bases and J gave up 4 bases; unmatched junction bases: 2. The germline V gene encodes CDR1 SEHNR and CDR2 FQNEAQ (reference sequence). CDR3 length equals 16 residues. The DNA for the CDR3 is TGTGCCAGCAGCTTCCGACTAGCGGGAGGGTACAATGAGCAGTTCTTC. This sequence encodes CASSFRLAGGYNEQFF.

The chain uses TRBV6-6 and TRBJ1-4, with D maybe TRBD1 (5 bases). The CDR3 totals 15 residues. The germline gives CDR1 MNHNY, CDR2 SVGAGI (reference sequence). V was clipped by 1 base and J by 3 bases, with 9 bases between them. CDR3 sequence: CASSYLQGSNEKLFF. CDR3 in DNA: TGTGCCAGCAGTTACTTGCAGGGATCTAATGAAAAACTGTTTTTT.

The J gene is TRBJ2-5, the V gene TRBV7-3; 9 positions agree with TRBD1. The CDR3 consists of 15 residues. Germline CDR1 reads SGHTA; CDR2 reads FQGTGA. The trim removed 5 bases at V and 5 bases at J, leaving 9 bases unmatched. The DNA of the CDR3 is TGTGCCAGCAGCGGTCAACAGGGGGCCGGGGAGACCCAGTACTTC. Amino acid sequence: CASSGQQGAGETQYF.

The chain is built from TRBV5-1 and TRBJ2-1, with 11 positions matching TRBD2. J lost 3 bases, V lost 5 bases, and 7 bases had no gene match. The CDR3 is 16 residues long. Germline V gives CDR1 SGHRS, CDR2 YFSETQ. The CDR3 loop reads CASSLGLAGLYNEQFF. The CDR3, as DNA: TGCGCCAGCAGTCTTGGACTAGCGGGTCTCTACAATGAGCAGTTCTTC.

This chain connects TRBV30 to TRBJ2-3; tentatively, D is TRBD1 (5 bases). The V end lost 0 bases, the J end lost 0 bases, and 16 bases lay between the germline ends. The CDR3 loop spans 17 amino acids. Germline lookup yields CDR1 GTSNPN and CDR2 SVGIG (reference sequence). In DNA, the CDR3 is TGTGCCTGGAGTGTACAAGTAAAGGGGTTTAGCACAGATACGCAGTATTTT. As protein: CAWSVQVKGFSTDTQYF.

This sequence joins TRBV19 and TRBJ1-5, with unresolved D. The length of the CDR3 is 14 residues. V was cut by 6 bases and J by 5 bases, with 14 bases left in between. Germline CDR1 reads LNHDA; CDR2 reads SQIVND (reference sequence). The CDR3 reads CASSRGRDYQPQHF. DNA of the CDR3: TGTGCCAGTAGCAGAGGACGGGATTATCAGCCCCAGCATTTT.

The V and J genes are TRBV18 and TRBJ2-1; D gene uncertain. Germline V gives CDR1 KGHSH, CDR2 LQKENI. V lost 3 bases and J 5 bases, leaving 11 bases between the germline ends. The CDR3 spans 14 residues. CDR3 residues: CASSPSLLDNEQFF. The CDR3 DNA is TGTGCCAGCTCACCCTCGCTCCTAGACAATGAGCAGTTCTTC.

This chain links TRBV6-5 with TRBJ2-7, with TRBD1 as a possible D gene (6 bases). Germline assignment: CDR1 MNHEY and CDR2 SVGAGI. The CDR3 is made up of 15 amino acids. Trimming pared 3 bases from V and 0 bases from J, leaving 12 bases between. Here the CDR3 DNA reads TGTGCCAGCAGTTATGGTTTACAGGGCTCCTACGAGCAGTACTTC. This gives the protein CASSYGLQGSYEQYF.

This rearrangement joins TRBV2 to TRBJ2-7; D is ambiguous. This CDR3 has 12 residues. V lost 7 bases and J lost 4, with 11 bases in between. Per germline, CDR1 SNHLY and CDR2 FYNNEI. The DNA of the CDR3 is TGTGCCAGCACAGGCCTTCTGTACGAGCAGTACTTC. Its protein is CASTGLLYEQYF.

This sequence joins TRBV5-8 and TRBJ2-2, with 7 bases identical to TRBD2. Germline loops: CDR1 SGHTS, CDR2 YDEGEE. V gave up 10 bases and J gave up 5 bases; unmatched junction bases: 20. The CDR3 runs 17 residues. The CDR3 loop is CAFNPPLGRGLTGELFF. The CDR3 bases are TGTGCCTTCAACCCTCCCTTGGGGAGGGGATTAACCGGGGAGCTGTTTTTT.

The chain couples TRBV27 to TRBJ2-1, with 11 positions matching TRBD2. CDR3 length: 15 residues. The germline CDR1 and CDR2 sequences are MNHEY and SMNVEV (reference sequence). The J segment lost 6 bases and the V segment lost 3 bases, leaving 4 bases of the junction unmatched. CDR3 sequence reads: CASSLGLADSNEQFF. CDR3 coding DNA: TGTGCCAGCAGTTTGGGACTAGCGGACTCCAATGAGCAGTTCTTC.

The rearrangement joins TRBV28 to TRBJ2-1; TRBD2 might be the D (5 bases). This CDR3 comprises 14 residues. The V end lost 3 bases, the J end lost 5 bases, and 11 bases lay between the germline ends. Germline lookup yields CDR1 MDHEN and CDR2 SYDVKM. CDR3 loop: CASSFVRGDNEQFF. The CDR3 bases are TGTGCCAGCAGTTTTGTTCGGGGAGACAATGAGCAGTTCTTC.

The chain carries TRBV10-3 and TRBJ2-1; 7 nucleotides match TRBD2. CDR3 size: 18 residues. The trim removed 2 bases at V and 5 bases at J, leaving 15 bases unmatched. Germline V lookup: CDR1 ENHRY, CDR2 SYGVKD. DNA of the CDR3: TGTGCCATCAGTGAGCCTCCAAAGCTAGCGGACCGGGACAATGAGCAGTTCTTC. Encoded protein: CAISEPPKLADRDNEQFF.

The chain recombines TRBV4-3 with TRBJ2-1, with 10 bases lining up with TRBD2. From germline, CDR1 is LGHNA and CDR2 YSLEER. The CDR3 length is 17 residues. J was trimmed by 7 bases and V by 0 bases; bases with no gene match: 9. CDR3 sequence reads: CASSQDIASGSRNEQFF. Here the CDR3 DNA reads TGCGCCAGCAGCCAAGATATCGCTAGCGGGAGCAGGAATGAGCAGTTCTTC.

The CDR3: CSGTGTDYEQYF. The DNA of the CDR3 is TGCAGCGGCACCGGGACTGACTACGAGCAGTACTTC. V usage is TRBV29-1 and J usage is TRBJ2-7, with a weak D call TRBD2 (6 bases). The germline V gene encodes CDR1 SQVTM and CDR2 ANQGSEA. CDR3 length equals 12 residues. Trimming removed 7 bases from V and 3 bases from J, with 13 bases in between.

This chain links TRBV28 with TRBJ2-1; TRBD2 agrees at 12 bases. Germline trimming cut 5 bases from V and 7 bases from J; bases unmatched to any gene: 9. The CDR3 length is 16 residues. The germline CDR1 and CDR2 sequences are MDHEN and SYDVKM. CDR3 DNA: TGTGCCAGCAGTCCCAATACTAGCGGGAGGCTTAATGAGCAGTTCTTC. Translation: CASSPNTSGRLNEQFF.

This chain connects TRBV11-3 to TRBJ2-1; 9 bases fit TRBD2. The V gene's germline CDR1 is SGHNT and CDR2 YENEEA. After removal of 6 bases from V and 3 bases from J, the junction contained 6 bases not matched to a gene. This CDR3 has 15 amino acids. The CDR3 sequence: CASRETSGRYNEQFF. The CDR3 DNA is TGTGCCAGCAGGGAGACTAGCGGCCGCTACAATGAGCAGTTCTTC.

V and J are TRBV7-8 and TRBJ1-2; no firm D call. V dropped 4 bases and J dropped 3 bases, with 15 bases sitting between them. There are 15 residues in the CDR3. In germline, CDR1 is SGHVS, CDR2 FQNEAQ. The DNA of the CDR3 is TGTGCCAGCAGCTCCGAGCGAAGCCGGGACTATGGCTACACCTTC. Translation: CASSSERSRDYGYTF.